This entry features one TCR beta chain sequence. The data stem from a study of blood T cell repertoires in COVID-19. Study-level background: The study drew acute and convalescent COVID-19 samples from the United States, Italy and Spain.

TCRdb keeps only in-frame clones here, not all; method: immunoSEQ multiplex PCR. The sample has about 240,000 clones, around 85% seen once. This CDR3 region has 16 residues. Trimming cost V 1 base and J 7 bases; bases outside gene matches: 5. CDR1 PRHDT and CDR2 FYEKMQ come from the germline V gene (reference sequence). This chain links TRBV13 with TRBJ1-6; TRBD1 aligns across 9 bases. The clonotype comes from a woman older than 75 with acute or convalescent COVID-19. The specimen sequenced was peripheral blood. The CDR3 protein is CASSLASGTGNSPLHF. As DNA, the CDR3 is TGTGCCAGCAGCTTAGCCTCCGGGACAGGGAATTCACCCCTCCACTTT. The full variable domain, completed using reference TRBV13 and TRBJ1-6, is AAGVIQSPRHLIKEKRETATLKCYPIPRHDTVYWYQQGPGQDPQFLISFYEKMQSDKGSIPDRFSAQQFSDYHSELNMSSLELGDSALYFCASSLASGTGNSPLHFGNGTRLTVT.